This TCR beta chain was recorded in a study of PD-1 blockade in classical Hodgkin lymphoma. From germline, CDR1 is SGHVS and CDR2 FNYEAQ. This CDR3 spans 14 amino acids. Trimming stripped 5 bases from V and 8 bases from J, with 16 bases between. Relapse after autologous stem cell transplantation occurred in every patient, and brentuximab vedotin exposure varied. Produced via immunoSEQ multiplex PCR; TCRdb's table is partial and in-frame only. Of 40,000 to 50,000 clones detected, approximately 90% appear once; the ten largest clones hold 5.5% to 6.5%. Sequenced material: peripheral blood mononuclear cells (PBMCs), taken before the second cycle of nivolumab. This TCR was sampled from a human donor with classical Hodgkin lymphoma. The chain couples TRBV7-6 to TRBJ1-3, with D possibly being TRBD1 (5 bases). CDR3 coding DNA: TGTGCCAGCAGCGGCGGGGGAGGAGGGTACACCATATATTTT. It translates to CASSGGGGGYTIYF.